These 17 T cell receptor beta chains originate from one sample sequenced in a study of human T cells and chemical hapten exposure. Specified time point: patch test 3, about 24 weeks after DPC sensitization. Treatment in this sample: therapeutic diphenylcyclopropenone sensitization with weekly scalp DPC. TCRdb recomputed calls from the RACE reads with MiXCR, one row per CDR3 protein. The sample carries tens of thousands of distinct CDR3 sequences, more than 5% recorded once. The sample was whole blood, taken in connection with sensitization to the hapten diphenylcyclopropenone (DPC). The source of these receptors is a man aged 30-40 years with alopecia areata. Some clones in this sample may be carry-over from other donors' samples.

In this sample, this clonotype turned up a few times. This chain links TRBV20-1 with TRBJ2-1; 10 nucleotides align to TRBD2. CDR1 DFQATT and CDR2 SNEGSKA come from the germline V gene (reference sequence). V was pared by 8 bases and J by 3 bases, with 7 bases of the junction left unmatched. The CDR3 is 14 residues long. The CDR3 region is CSRIAGGRYNEQFF. The CDR3 region has the DNA TGCAGTCGAATAGCGGGGGGCCGCTACAATGAGCAGTTCTTC.

This clonotype was counted ten times or more. The chain carries TRBV4-1 and TRBJ1-2; D remains unclear. The V gene lost 1 base and the J gene lost 2 bases, with 11 bases spanning the gap. CDR3 length equals 15 residues. Germline V gene data show CDR1 as MGHRA and CDR2 as YSYEKL. The CDR3 protein is CASSQGLQENYGYTF. The CDR3 DNA reads as TGCGCCAGCAGCCAAGGGTTGCAGGAAAACTATGGCTACACCTTC.

This clonotype came up many times. The rearrangement uses TRBV7-2 and TRBJ1-2; tentatively, D is TRBD1 (6 bases). The CDR3 is 16 residues long. Germline CDR1 is SGHTA and CDR2 is FQGNSA. The germline V and J ends were trimmed by 5 bases and 8 bases, with 24 bases remaining between them. This CDR3 is CASSVTETGRIGGYTF. For the CDR3, the DNA is TGTGCCAGCAGCGTTACGGAGACAGGACGAATTGGGGGCTACACCTTC.

In its sample, this clonotype was seen many times. The rearrangement joins TRBV7-3 to TRBJ1-5; D not resolved. V was pared by 5 bases and J by 6 bases, with 11 bases between. This CDR3 spans 13 amino acids. Germline values: CDR1 SGHTA, CDR2 FQGTGA. DNA for the CDR3: TGTGCCAGCAGCGCGCAGTCGGGTCAGCCCCAGCATTTT. Its protein product is CASSAQSGQPQHF.

This clonotype has at least ten counts. The chain is built from TRBV4-1 and TRBJ1-1, with D tentatively TRBD1 (5 bases). V shed 0 bases and J shed 5 bases, with 13 bases lying between them. Germline CDR1 MGHRA, CDR2 YSYEKL. This CDR3 is 15 amino acids long. This CDR3 reads CASSQEEGRRTEAFF. The CDR3 nucleotides are TGCGCCAGCAGCCAAGAAGAGGGGCGGAGGACTGAAGCTTTCTTT.

This clonotype was detected ten times or more. The chain couples TRBV9 to TRBJ2-5, with 9 bases lining up with TRBD2. CDR1 SGDLS and CDR2 YYNGEE come from the germline V gene. The length of the CDR3 is 13 residues. With 4 bases clipped from V and 5 bases from J, the junction kept 3 bases outside the gene matches. CDR3 in amino acids: CASSSSGTETQYF. CDR3 coding DNA: TGTGCCAGCAGCTCTAGCGGGACTGAGACCCAGTACTTC.

This clonotype has at least ten counts. The chain links TRBV27 to TRBJ2-2; TRBD2 agrees at 13 bases. Germline V gene sequence: CDR1 MNHEY, CDR2 SMNVEV (reference sequence). The V gene end was trimmed by 5 bases and the J gene end by 2 bases; junction bases not matched to a gene: 11. CDR3 length: 19 amino acids. CDR3: CASSRLRTSGSRNTGELFF. DNA of the CDR3: TGTGCCAGCAGTCGCCTCCGGACTAGCGGGAGTAGAAACACCGGGGAGCTGTTTTTT.

This clonotype was observed many times. The chain employs TRBV7-6 and TRBJ2-3; D is ambiguous. V shed 5 bases and J shed 3 bases, with 9 bases lying between them. Germline CDR1 and CDR2: SGHVS and FNYEAQ. This CDR3 is 13 amino acids long. The CDR3 is CASSPGITDTQYF. Here the CDR3 DNA reads TGTGCCAGCAGCCCCGGAATTACAGATACGCAGTATTTT.

This clonotype was seen many times. The CDR3 sequence: CASATGTLQETQYF. DNA of the CDR3: TGTGCCAGCGCGACAGGGACCCTCCAAGAGACCCAGTACTTC. The chain joins TRBV7-2 to TRBJ2-5, with 7 bases that match TRBD1. The germline CDR1 and CDR2 sequences are SGHTA and FQGNSA. The CDR3 sequence is 14 residues long. The ends lost 8 bases at V and 1 base at J; junction bases unmatched: 7.

This clonotype occurred many times. Here the CDR3 omits its conserved ending phenylalanine or tryptophan, so a read error is the likely source. The chain uses TRBV12-3 or TRBV12-4 and TRBJ2-3, with D unresolved. V lost 3 bases to trimming and J lost 1 base, with 8 bases between them. The CDR3 runs to 14 residues. CDR3: CASSFISGTDTQYL. CDR3 coding DNA: TGTGCCAGCAGTTTCATCTCGGGCACAGATACGCAGTATCTT.

This clonotype was counted many times. V gene TRBV12-3 or TRBV12-4 combines with J gene TRBJ2-7; the match to TRBD1 covers 9 bases. The CDR3 consists of 14 residues. V lost 6 bases, J lost 5 bases, and 8 bases stayed unmatched. CDR3 sequence reads: CASSRRQGENEQYF. CDR3 nucleotides: TGTGCCAGCAGCCGGAGACAGGGGGAGAACGAGCAGTACTTC.

This clonotype appeared many times. J is TRBJ2-3 and V is TRBV25-1; 7 bases match TRBD2. Germline-derived CDR1 and CDR2 are MGHDK and SYGVNS. The ends lost 1 base at V and 3 bases at J; junction bases unmatched: 7. The CDR3 sequence is 16 residues long. The CDR3 DNA follows: TGTGCCAGCAGTGAATTACGCGGGAGTCATACAGATACGCAGTATTTT. Its protein product is CASSELRGSHTDTQYF.

Concerning this clonotype: The junction departs from germline at one end; a sequencing error may be responsible. J is TRBJ1-2 and V is TRBV7-2, with 7 bases matching TRBD1. Germline V lookup: CDR1 SGHTA, CDR2 FQGNSA. CDR3 length equals 14 residues. The CDR3, as DNA: TGTGCCAGCAGGTTAGACAGGGCCGGGTATGGCTACACCTTC. Translation: CASRLDRAGYGYTF. The variable domain in full, completed from reference TRBV7-2 and TRBJ1-2, reads GAGVSQSPSNKVTEKGKDVELRCDPISGHTALYWYRQSLGQGLEFLIYFQGNSAPDKSGLPSDRFSAERTGGSVSTLTIQRTQQEDSAVYLCASRLDRAGYGYTFGSGTRLTVV.

The table lists this clonotype with many counts. J is TRBJ2-6 and V is TRBV4-3, with D unclear. Germline V lookup: CDR1 LGHNA, CDR2 YSLEER. This CDR3 has 15 residues. Trimming stripped 3 bases from V and 2 bases from J, with 8 bases between. This CDR3 reads CASSQAPPGANVLTF. The CDR3 DNA follows: TGCGCCAGCAGCCAGGCCCCCCCTGGGGCCAACGTCCTGACTTTC.

This clonotype was picked up many times. The chain links TRBV6-2 or TRBV6-3 to TRBJ1-1; 11 bases are a match to TRBD1. CDR1 is MNHEY, CDR2 SVGEGT, per germline. The CDR3 is made up of 13 amino acids. V lost 5 bases, J lost 11 bases, and 7 bases stayed unmatched. CDR3 DNA sequence: TGTGCCAGCAGTCCGGACAGGGGGCGGTCGGCTTTCTTT. Translating gives CASSPDRGRSAFF.

This clonotype was picked up many times. This chain connects TRBV7-9 to TRBJ2-7, with D unresolved. V lost 4 bases to trimming and J lost 3 bases, with 10 bases between them. The CDR3 loop spans 13 amino acids. Germline V CDR1 and CDR2: SEHNR, FQNEAQ (reference sequence). The DNA for the CDR3 is TGTGCCAGCAGCTCCTCAGGAGACTACGAGCAGTACTTC. Residues: CASSSSGDYEQYF.

This clonotype was detected ten times or more. The rearrangement joins TRBV30 to TRBJ2-3, with 7 bases lining up with TRBD1. After removal of 3 bases from V and 2 bases from J, the junction contained 8 bases not matched to a gene. Germline V CDR1 and CDR2: GTSNPN, SVGIG (reference sequence). This CDR3 comprises 15 residues. Written as DNA, the CDR3 is TGTGCCTGGAGAAAGGGGGCATTCTCCACAGATACGCAGTATTTT. Its protein product is CAWRKGAFSTDTQYF.